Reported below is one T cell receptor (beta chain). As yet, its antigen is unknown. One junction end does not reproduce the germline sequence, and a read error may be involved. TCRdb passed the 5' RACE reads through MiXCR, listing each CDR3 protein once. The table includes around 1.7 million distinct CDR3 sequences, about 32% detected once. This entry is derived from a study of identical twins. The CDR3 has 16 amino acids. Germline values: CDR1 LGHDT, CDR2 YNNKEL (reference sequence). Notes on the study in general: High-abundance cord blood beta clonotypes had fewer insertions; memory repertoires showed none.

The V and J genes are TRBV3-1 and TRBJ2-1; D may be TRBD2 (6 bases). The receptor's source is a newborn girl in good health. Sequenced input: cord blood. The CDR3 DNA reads TGTGCCAGCAGCCGCATTACTAGCCCCTGGTACAATGAGCGGTTCTTC. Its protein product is CASSRITSPWYNERFF.